The 7 T cell receptor beta chains reported below all come from one sample, sequenced in a study of blood T cell repertoires in COVID-19. The assay was immunoSEQ multiplex PCR, and TCRdb's table has in-frame clones only and misses some. This table has about 270,000 clones, approximately 80% appearing once. The sample was peripheral blood. The receptors were gathered from a woman aged 60-70 years with active or convalescent COVID-19.

This rearrangement joins TRBV30 to TRBJ2-4; no reliable D call. The CDR3 sequence is 13 residues long. Trimming cost V 3 bases and J 0 bases, with 6 bases left between them. Germline assignment: CDR1 GTSNPN and CDR2 SVGIG (reference sequence). The CDR3: CAWSGLAKNIQYF. CDR3 sequence (DNA): TGTGCCTGGAGCGGTCTAGCCAAAAACATTCAGTACTTC.

The chain carries TRBV30 and TRBJ2-7; 10 positions agree with TRBD2. The germline CDR1 and CDR2 sequences are GTSNPN and SVGIG (reference sequence). This CDR3 has 14 residues. V was pared by 2 bases and J by 2 bases, with 3 bases of the junction left unmatched. CDR3 DNA sequence: TGTGCCTGGAGTTACCTAGCGGGGGCCTACGAGCAGTACTTC. It specifies CAWSYLAGAYEQYF.

V usage is TRBV6-5 and J usage is TRBJ2-2, with D possibly TRBD2 on 5 matching bases. The germline gives CDR1 MNHEY, CDR2 SVGAGI. The CDR3 runs to 14 residues. V dropped 5 bases and J dropped 6 bases, with 13 bases sitting between them. The CDR3 loop reads CASSRPSLPGELFF. Here the CDR3 DNA reads TGTGCCAGCAGTAGGCCTAGCTTGCCCGGGGAGCTGTTTTTT.

The CDR3 protein is CASTLGGGSTDTQYF. The CDR3, as DNA: TGTGCCAGCACCCTTGGCGGGGGGTCCACAGATACGCAGTATTTT. V is TRBV6-5 and J is TRBJ2-3; TRBD2 matches 8 bases. This CDR3 is built from 15 residues. Germline CDR1 MNHEY, CDR2 SVGAGI. V lost 7 bases and J lost 2; bases outside the gene matches: 8.

V and J are TRBV6-1 and TRBJ2-3; D possibly corresponds to TRBD1 (5 bases). The CDR3 contains 17 residues. CDR1 and CDR2 from the germline V gene are MNHNS and SASEGT. V was trimmed by 1 base and J by 1 base, leaving 15 bases between them. The chain's CDR3 is CASSEGGSGRGTDTQYF. The CDR3 DNA sequence: TGTGCCAGCAGTGAAGGGGGTAGTGGCAGGGGCACAGATACGCAGTATTTT.

This clone was observed a handful of times. This chain connects TRBV27 to TRBJ1-1; the match to TRBD1 covers 8 bases. The CDR3 length is 12 residues. CDR1 is MNHEY and CDR2 is SMNVEV in the germline V gene (reference sequence). With V trimmed by 6 bases and J by 8 bases, 5 bases remained unmatched. The CDR3 sequence: CASRSRDREAFF. In DNA form, the CDR3 reads TGTGCCAGCAGAAGCCGGGACAGGGAAGCTTTCTTT.

The chain combines TRBV14 with TRBJ1-1, with a tentative D call TRBD1 (5 bases). The germline V gene has CDR1 SGHDN and CDR2 FVKESK. This CDR3 has 13 residues. The V end was cut by 4 bases, the J end by 8 bases, with 14 bases between. The CDR3 bases are TGTGCCAGCAGCCCCCGGGGGGGAGTAGAAGCTTTCTTT. The encoded protein is CASSPRGGVEAFF.